Presented here are 30 T cell receptor beta chains from one specimen sequenced in a study of T cell repertoires in cytomegalovirus infection. In TCRdb, the reads were re-called with MiXCR into one record per CDR3 protein. The sample lists some 150,000 distinct CDR3 sequences, about 6.1% seen once, with roughly 17% in the top ten. Input material: PBMCs. Receptors originate from a human donor in good health (CMV status not recorded). Some clones in this sample may be carry-over from other donors' samples.

The chain carries TRBV5-1 and TRBJ2-3; D is possibly TRBD1 or TRBD2 (5 bases each). Germline V lookup: CDR1 SGHRS, CDR2 YFSETQ. Between the trimmed V and J ends, which lost 3 bases and 2 bases, there was a span of 16 bases. The CDR3 is made up of 16 amino acids. Here the CDR3 reads CASSSLGTGATDTQYF. CDR3 DNA sequence: TGCGCCAGCAGCTCTCTGGGGACCGGGGCCACAGATACGCAGTATTTT.

This clonotype was detected a few times. V usage is TRBV7-8 and J usage is TRBJ2-5, with a possible D match to TRBD1 (5 bases). Trimming stripped 0 bases from V and 4 bases from J, with 15 bases between. The germline CDR1 and CDR2 sequences are SGHVS and FQNEAQ. The length of the CDR3 is 16 residues. The CDR3 region is CASSLASQGIGETQYF. The DNA of the CDR3 is TGTGCCAGCAGCTTAGCATCGCAGGGTATAGGAGAGACCCAGTACTTC.

This clonotype was seen ten or more times. The J gene is TRBJ1-2, the V gene TRBV5-4; TRBD1 aligns across 8 bases. The junction had 6 bases not matched to a gene; V was cut back by 4 bases and J by 4 bases. This CDR3 spans 14 amino acids. From germline, CDR1 is SGHNT and CDR2 YYREEE (reference sequence). The CDR3 spells CASSTDRGLYGYTF. In DNA form, the CDR3 reads TGTGCCAGCAGCACCGACAGGGGTCTCTATGGCTACACCTTC.

This clonotype was seen ten or more times. This sequence joins TRBV4-1 and TRBJ2-1; possible D gene TRBD2, 5 bases. CDR1 and CDR2 (germline): MGHRA, YSYEKL. The V gene lost 0 bases and the J gene lost 10 bases, with 19 bases spanning the gap. This CDR3 is built from 16 residues. The CDR3 region has the DNA TGCGCCAGCAGCCAAGAGAGGACTGCCCTTAACGAAGAGCAGTTCTTC. Its translation: CASSQERTALNEEQFF.

The table lists this clonotype with many counts. This chain uses TRBV7-3 with TRBJ2-1, with D perhaps matching TRBD2 (6 bases). The V end was cut by 4 bases, the J end by 6 bases, with 19 bases between. The germline CDR1 and CDR2 sequences are SGHTA and FQGTGA. This CDR3 region has 16 residues. CDR3 protein: CASSWGDSLLGNEQFF. CDR3 DNA sequence: TGTGCCAGCAGCTGGGGGGACTCCTTACTCGGCAATGAGCAGTTCTTC.

At least ten counts were recorded for this clonotype. The V call is TRBV6-2 or TRBV6-3, the J call TRBJ1-1, with D perhaps TRBD1 (6 bases). This CDR3 is built from 13 residues. The germline V and J ends were trimmed by 5 bases and 4 bases, with 11 bases remaining between them. From germline, CDR1 is MNHEY and CDR2 SVGEGT. CDR3 DNA: TGTGCCAGCAGTCCTAACAGGGTCACTGAAGCTTTCTTT. It translates to CASSPNRVTEAFF.

This sequence joins TRBV19 and TRBJ1-5; TRBD1 is a possible D gene (6 bases). Per the germline V gene, CDR1 is LNHDA and CDR2 is SQIVND (reference sequence). The CDR3 extends over 14 amino acids. V was pared by 7 bases and J by 0 bases, with 10 bases between. CDR3 amino acids: CASKPDSSNQPQHF. In DNA form, the CDR3 reads TGTGCCAGTAAGCCGGACAGTAGCAATCAGCCCCAGCATTTT.

This clonotype was counted many times. The V call is TRBV7-2, the J call TRBJ1-2; unclear D gene. CDR3 length: 13 amino acids. Germline lookup yields CDR1 SGHTA and CDR2 FQGNSA. Trimming shortened V by 5 bases and J by 7 bases, and 14 bases separated the two germline ends. The DNA of the CDR3 is TGTGCCAGCAGCGCAGAAATGAAAAGTGGCTACACCTTC. It is translated as CASSAEMKSGYTF.

This clonotype has ten or more counts. J is TRBJ2-3 and V is TRBV7-9, with a tentative D call TRBD1 (5 bases). Germline V gene sequence: CDR1 SEHNR, CDR2 FQNEAQ (reference sequence). This CDR3 is built from 14 residues. V lost 3 bases, J lost 6 bases, and 13 bases lay in between. CDR3 protein: CASSFPGRADTQYF. The CDR3 DNA follows: TGTGCCAGCAGCTTTCCCGGCAGGGCCGATACGCAGTATTTT.

This clonotype was seen many times. The gene calls are TRBV11-2 and TRBJ2-1; no firm D call. This CDR3 spans 13 amino acids. V gave up 6 bases and J gave up 9 bases, with 15 bases separating them. Germline-derived CDR1 and CDR2 are SGHAT and FQNNGV. CDR3 amino acids: CASSPSVLGEQFF. DNA of the CDR3: TGTGCCAGCAGTCCCAGTGTACTTGGTGAGCAGTTCTTC. Full variable domain (outside the CDR3, taken from reference TRBV11-2 and TRBJ2-1): EAGVAQSPRYKIIEKRQSVAFWCNPISGHATLYWYQQILGQGPKLLIQFQNNGVVDDSQLPKDRFSAERLKGVDSTLKIQPAKLEDSAVYLCASSPSVLGEQFFGPGTRLTVL.

In this sample, this clonotype turned up many times. The chain recombines TRBV6-6 with TRBJ2-2; D uncertain. With 5 bases removed from V and 1 base from J, the gap between germline ends came to 14 bases. Per germline, CDR1 MNHNY and CDR2 SVGAGI (reference sequence). The CDR3 has 16 residues. CDR3 loop: CASSVSWRKNTGELFF. The CDR3 DNA sequence: TGTGCCAGCAGTGTATCTTGGCGAAAGAACACCGGGGAGCTGTTTTTT.

This clonotype was observed many times. The chain carries TRBV11-2 and TRBJ2-2, with 7 bases fitting TRBD1. This CDR3 is built from 15 residues. Germline lookup yields CDR1 SGHAT and CDR2 FQNNGV. The V segment lost 4 bases and the J segment 5 bases; nucleotides outside the gene matches: 7. In DNA form, the CDR3 reads TGTGCCAGCAGCTCCTGGACGACAGGGACCGGGGAGCTGTTTTTT. This gives the protein CASSSWTTGTGELFF.

This clonotype was found a few times. The chain has TRBV29-1 and TRBJ2-1, with unresolved D. Trimming cost V 3 bases and J 10 bases, with 13 bases left between them. This CDR3 spans 12 amino acids. Germline loops: CDR1 SQVTM, CDR2 ANQGSEA. The CDR3 protein is CSVELLRLEQFF. CDR3 DNA sequence: TGCAGCGTTGAGTTGCTAAGGTTGGAGCAGTTCTTC.

This clonotype was picked up many times. J is TRBJ2-1 and V is TRBV6-2 or TRBV6-3; 7 bases fit TRBD2. Germline CDR1 is MNHEY and CDR2 is SVGEGT. The CDR3 covers 14 residues. Germline trimming cut 5 bases from V and 4 bases from J; bases unmatched to any gene: 5. The CDR3 here is CASSPAGPYNEQFF. CDR3 nucleotides: TGTGCCAGCAGTCCAGCGGGGCCTTACAATGAGCAGTTCTTC.

This clonotype was detected ten times or more. This chain links TRBV7-2 with TRBJ2-7, with D perhaps matching TRBD1 (6 bases). The germline gives CDR1 SGHTA, CDR2 FQGNSA. The CDR3 extends over 13 amino acids. V lost 3 bases to trimming and J lost 5 bases, with 11 bases between them. Here the CDR3 DNA reads TGTGCCAGCAGCTTTACACAGGGAAACGAGCAGTACTTC. As protein: CASSFTQGNEQYF.

This clonotype was recorded many times. J is TRBJ2-7 and V is TRBV11-2; 8 nucleotides agree with TRBD2. Trimming took 5 bases from V and 2 from J; bases not matched to a gene: 11. Germline V gene data show CDR1 as SGHAT and CDR2 as FQNNGV. CDR3 size: 16 residues. CDR3 nucleotide sequence: TGTGCCAGCAGCCCAATATCCCGGGGGGGAACCTACGAGCAGTACTTC. It translates to CASSPISRGGTYEQYF. The whole variable domain, filled in from reference TRBV11-2 and TRBJ2-7, reads EAGVAQSPRYKIIEKRQSVAFWCNPISGHATLYWYQQILGQGPKLLIQFQNNGVVDDSQLPKDRFSAERLKGVDSTLKIQPAKLEDSAVYLCASSPISRGGTYEQYFGPGTRLTVT.

This clonotype was counted many times. This chain joins TRBV7-2 and TRBJ1-1; 7 nucleotides match TRBD1. CDR1 and CDR2 from the germline V gene are SGHTA and FQGNSA. The CDR3 consists of 12 residues. V lost 7 bases and J lost 5; bases outside the gene matches: 4. The CDR3 DNA sequence: TGTGCCAGCAAGGGGGCATGGACTGAAGCTTTCTTT. Translating gives CASKGAWTEAFF.

This clonotype was seen repeatedly, ten times or more. J is TRBJ2-4 and V is TRBV28; 8 nucleotides align to TRBD2. CDR1 and CDR2 from the germline V gene are MDHEN and SYDVKM. This CDR3 comprises 18 residues. Trimming cost V 5 bases and J 1 base; bases outside gene matches: 13. CDR3 sequence (DNA): TGTGCCAGCAGTCTTGCTGGCGGGGGGCGAGGGGCCAAAAACATTCAGTACTTC. Its translation: CASSLAGGGRGAKNIQYF.

Concerning this clonotype itself: A read error may produce the germline difference seen at one junction end. The gene calls are TRBV28 and TRBJ2-7; maybe TRBD1 (6 bases). Germline CDR1 reads MDHEN; CDR2 reads SYDVKM. The CDR3 contains 14 residues. This chain's CDR3 is CASSLPQGIGEQNF. CDR3 DNA sequence: TGTGCCAGCAGTCTTCCACAGGGTATAGGCGAGCAGAACTTC. Full variable domain (rest looked up from reference TRBV28 and TRBJ2-7): DVKVTQSSRYLVKRTGEKVFLECVQDMDHENMFWYRQDPGLGLRLIYFSYDVKMKEKGDIPEGYSVSREKKERFSLILESASTNQTSMYLCASSLPQGIGEQNFGPGTRLTVT.

This clonotype occurred many times. V usage is TRBV9 and J usage is TRBJ1-1, with no clear D. V lost 5 bases and J lost 6, with 17 bases in between. The length of the CDR3 is 14 residues. CDR1 is SGDLS, CDR2 YYNGEE, per germline. The CDR3, as DNA: TGTGCCAGCAGGCCGACCCAGACTGGGTCTGAAGCTTTCTTT. Translation: CASRPTQTGSEAFF.

This clonotype has ten or more counts. The rearrangement joins TRBV12-3 or TRBV12-4 to TRBJ1-1; D ambiguous. The CDR3 covers 13 residues. V was shortened by 3 bases and J by 2 bases, with 7 bases between the two germline ends. CDR3 amino acids: CASSFDLNTEAFF. CDR3 bases: TGTGCCAGCAGTTTTGATCTAAACACTGAAGCTTTCTTT.

This clonotype was found many times. This chain uses TRBV28 with TRBJ2-7; possibly TRBD2 for D (5 bases). The germline CDR1 and CDR2 sequences are MDHEN and SYDVKM. The CDR3 spans 17 residues. Deletions cut 5 bases from V and 0 bases from J, with 20 bases between. CDR3 loop: CASSLDVGTDYSYEQYF. CDR3 nucleotide sequence: TGTGCCAGCAGTCTTGACGTCGGAACCGACTACTCCTACGAGCAGTACTTC. The variable domain in full, completed from reference TRBV28 and TRBJ2-7, reads DVKVTQSSRYLVKRTGEKVFLECVQDMDHENMFWYRQDPGLGLRLIYFSYDVKMKEKGDIPEGYSVSREKKERFSLILESASTNQTSMYLCASSLDVGTDYSYEQYFGPGTRLTVT.

This clonotype appeared many times. CDR3 bases: TGTGCCAGCAGCCCCAGGACAGGGGGAGGTGGCTACACCTTC. This gives the protein CASSPRTGGGGYTF. V gene TRBV7-2 combines with J gene TRBJ1-2; the match to TRBD1 covers 10 bases. In germline, CDR1 is SGHTA, CDR2 FQGNSA. The CDR3 is 14 amino acids. The ends lost 5 bases at V and 7 bases at J; junction bases unmatched: 7.

V usage is TRBV19 and J usage is TRBJ2-7; D assignment may be TRBD1 or TRBD2 (5 bases each). V gave up 4 bases and J gave up 4 bases, with 11 bases separating them. From germline, CDR1 is LNHDA and CDR2 SQIVND (reference sequence). This CDR3 has 13 amino acids. CDR3 nucleotide sequence: TGTGCCAGTAGTAGGGACGCGAGGTACGAGCAGTACTTC. It translates to CASSRDARYEQYF.

The chain has TRBV5-1 and TRBJ1-1, with D maybe TRBD1 (6 bases). CDR3 length: 14 residues. V shed 5 bases and J shed 4 bases, with 15 bases lying between them. Germline lookup yields CDR1 SGHRS and CDR2 YFSETQ. The CDR3 nucleotides read TGCGCCAGCAGTTTAACGACAGGAACCACTGAAGCTTTCTTT. Its translation is CASSLTTGTTEAFF.

This clonotype was picked up many times. The chain is built from TRBV6-2 or TRBV6-3 and TRBJ2-2; D is uncertain. This CDR3 comprises 14 residues. CDR1 and CDR2 from the germline V gene are MNHEY and SVGEGT. The ends were cut back, 0 bases at V and 2 bases at J, with 4 bases in the middle. The CDR3 loop reads CASSYSFNTGELFF. CDR3 DNA sequence: TGTGCCAGCAGTTACTCGTTCAACACCGGGGAGCTGTTTTTT.

This clonotype was picked up a small number of times. The rearrangement joins TRBV7-8 to TRBJ2-3, with unresolved D. CDR1 and CDR2 from the germline V gene are SGHVS and FQNEAQ. The CDR3 covers 11 residues. V was trimmed by 6 bases and J by 2 bases, leaving 3 bases between them. The CDR3, as DNA: TGTGCCAGCAGGGACACAGATACGCAGTATTTT. Translation gives CASRDTDTQYF.

This CDR3 reads CASSPLGGAATDTQYF. CDR3 DNA sequence: TGTGCCAGCAGCCCCCTGGGAGGGGCCGCCACAGATACGCAGTATTTT. The chain couples TRBV5-4 to TRBJ2-3; 7 positions agree with TRBD2. From germline, CDR1 is SGHNT and CDR2 YYREEE (reference sequence). This CDR3 has 16 residues. Trimming cost V 4 bases and J 2 bases; bases outside gene matches: 10. Complete variable domain (other parts from reference TRBV5-4 and TRBJ2-3): ETGVTQSPTHLIKTRGQQVTLRCSSQSGHNTVSWYQQALGQGPQFIFQYYREEENGRGNFPPRFSGLQFPNYSSELNVNALELDDSALYLCASSPLGGAATDTQYFGPGTRLTVL.

The V and J genes are TRBV6-5 and TRBJ2-3; 15 positions agree with TRBD2. Trimming cost V 6 bases and J 4 bases; bases outside gene matches: 8. CDR1 MNHEY and CDR2 SVGAGI come from the germline V gene. The CDR3 is 17 amino acids. In nucleotides, the CDR3 is TGTGCCAGCAGCTCCGGGACTAGCGGGGGGAAGGCAGATACGCAGTATTTT. Translating it yields CASSSGTSGGKADTQYF.

This clonotype has at least ten counts. The chain employs TRBV6-2 or TRBV6-3 and TRBJ1-5; TRBD1 might be the D (5 bases). CDR3 length: 12 amino acids. Germline loops: CDR1 MNHEY, CDR2 SVGEGT. Trimming took off 7 bases at V and 2 bases at J, with 6 bases between the two ends. The CDR3 spells CASTRGNQPQHF. In nucleotides, the CDR3 is TGTGCCAGCACCAGGGGCAATCAGCCCCAGCATTTT.